The 24 T cell receptor beta chains given below trace back to one sample, sequenced in a study of blood T cell repertoires in COVID-19. Measured with immunoSEQ multiplex PCR; TCRdb has only the in-frame clones, and not every one. The data hold about 50,000 clones, with about three quarters observed a single time. Sequencing was performed on peripheral blood. The receptors here all came from a man aged 45-60 years with active or convalescent COVID-19.

In this sample, this clone turned up a few times. This chain links TRBV2 with TRBJ1-5; no clear D gene. The V end lost 3 bases, the J end lost 7 bases, and 7 bases lay between the germline ends. Germline assignment: CDR1 SNHLY and CDR2 FYNNEI. The CDR3 loop spans 12 amino acids. The CDR3 sequence is CASSDQAQPQHF. The CDR3 DNA sequence: TGTGCCAGCAGTGATCAGGCCCAGCCCCAGCATTTT.

V gene TRBV4-1 combines with J gene TRBJ1-3, with no clear D. The V and J ends lost 1 base and 2 bases respectively, with 12 bases between them. CDR1 and CDR2 from the germline V gene are MGHRA and YSYEKL. There are 16 residues in the CDR3. Here the CDR3 DNA reads TGCGCCAGCAGCCAAGGGATGTTCAGCGCTGGAAACACCATATATTTT. Protein product: CASSQGMFSAGNTIYF.

CDR3 sequence: CASSPSGGYNEQFF. Written as DNA, the CDR3 is TGTGCCAGCAGCCCGAGCGGGGGCTACAATGAGCAGTTCTTC. The rearrangement uses TRBV3-1 (or the pseudogene TRBV3-2) and TRBJ2-1; 8 bases align to TRBD2. With 4 bases clipped from V and 3 bases from J, the junction kept 2 bases outside the gene matches. Germline V CDR1 and CDR2: LGHDT, YNNKEL (reference sequence). The CDR3 runs 14 residues.

V usage is TRBV10-2 and J usage is TRBJ2-1; 7 nucleotides align to TRBD1. The trim removed 7 bases at V and 3 bases at J, leaving 3 bases unmatched. This CDR3 region has 13 residues. The germline V gene has CDR1 WSHSY and CDR2 SAAADI. The CDR3 is CASKDRDYNEQFF. The CDR3 region has the DNA TGCGCCAGCAAAGACAGGGACTACAATGAGCAGTTCTTC.

This clone occurred once. The rearrangement uses TRBV10-3 and TRBJ2-3, with 7 bases matching TRBD2. V gave up 2 bases and J gave up 1 base; unmatched junction bases: 0. CDR3 length: 14 amino acids. Germline CDR1 and CDR2: ENHRY and SYGVKD. The CDR3 spells CAISEGGGTDTQYF. The CDR3 DNA follows: TGTGCCATCAGTGAGGGGGGGGGCACAGATACGCAGTATTTT.

The V call is TRBV6-5, the J call TRBJ1-1; the D is unclear. The CDR3 covers 13 residues. Trimming removed 3 bases from V and 1 base from J, with 6 bases in between. CDR1 MNHEY and CDR2 SVGAGI come from the germline V gene. The CDR3 sequence: CASSYAGNTEAFF. CDR3 coding DNA: TGTGCCAGCAGTTATGCAGGGAACACTGAAGCTTTCTTT.

The CDR3 is CAWSVGGRYEQYF. CDR3 bases: TGTGCCTGGAGTGTAGGTGGGAGATACGAGCAGTACTTC. The V call is TRBV30, the J call TRBJ2-7; D may be TRBD2 (5 bases). Germline-derived CDR1 and CDR2 are GTSNPN and SVGIG (reference sequence). CDR3 size: 13 residues. Trimming cost V 0 bases and J 4 bases, with 10 bases left between them.

This rearrangement joins TRBV2 to TRBJ1-4, with 10 bases aligning to TRBD1. Per germline, CDR1 SNHLY and CDR2 FYNNEI. The V segment lost 8 bases and the J segment 5 bases; nucleotides outside the gene matches: 5. This CDR3 contains 14 residues. The CDR3 nucleotides are TGTGCCAGCCGTCGGGACAGGGGCAATGAAAAACTGTTTTTT. Translated: CASRRDRGNEKLFF.

The gene calls are TRBV6-6 and TRBJ2-1, with 7 bases aligning to TRBD2. The CDR3 extends over 12 amino acids. Germline assignment: CDR1 MNHNY and CDR2 SVGAGI (reference sequence). With 10 bases clipped from V and 6 bases from J, the junction kept 6 bases outside the gene matches. The CDR3 sequence: CATGLERNEQFF. Here the CDR3 DNA reads TGTGCCACCGGACTAGAGCGCAATGAGCAGTTCTTC.

The chain is built from TRBV7-8 and TRBJ2-3, with a weak D call TRBD2 (6 bases). Looked up from germline, CDR1 is SGHVS and CDR2 is FQNEAQ. The CDR3 spans 18 residues. The ends were cut back, 2 bases at V and 0 bases at J, with 18 bases in the middle. The CDR3 protein is CASSLNPAAGTSTDTQYF. As DNA, the CDR3 is TGTGCCAGCAGCTTAAATCCGGCGGCCGGGACTAGCACAGATACGCAGTATTTT.

The gene calls are TRBV18 and TRBJ2-5, with 8 bases lining up with TRBD2. Trimming took 5 bases from V and 1 from J; bases not matched to a gene: 3. Germline V CDR1 and CDR2: KGHSH, LQKENI. The CDR3 loop spans 14 amino acids. The CDR3: CASSAGGAQETQYF. The CDR3 DNA reads as TGTGCCAGCTCAGCCGGGGGGGCCCAAGAGACCCAGTACTTC.

V and J are TRBV6-5 and TRBJ2-5; 7 nucleotides agree with TRBD2. Trimming removed 2 bases from V and 4 bases from J; junction bases left unmatched: 7. Germline V lookup: CDR1 MNHEY, CDR2 SVGAGI. This CDR3 comprises 15 residues. The CDR3 reads CASSYRGSGRETQYF. CDR3 nucleotide sequence: TGTGCCAGCAGTTACCGCGGGAGTGGGCGAGAGACCCAGTACTTC.

The chain links TRBV9 to TRBJ2-1, with 11 nucleotides matching TRBD2. CDR1 is SGDLS and CDR2 is YYNGEE in the germline V gene. V was pared by 4 bases and J by 7 bases, with 7 bases of the junction left unmatched. The CDR3 spans 15 residues. CDR3 nucleotides: TGTGCCAGCAGCAATAGCGGGAGGGCCAGGAATGAGCAGTTCTTC. It is translated as CASSNSGRARNEQFF.

The V and J genes are TRBV4-1 and TRBJ1-2; 8 bases agree with TRBD1. This CDR3 spans 16 amino acids. The ends lost 0 bases at V and 8 bases at J; junction bases unmatched: 11. Germline V CDR1 and CDR2: MGHRA, YSYEKL. CDR3 in DNA: TGCGCCAGCAGCCAAGACCAGACAGGGGCCCTCGGGGGCTACACCTTC. This sequence encodes CASSQDQTGALGGYTF.

The genes are TRBV5-4 and TRBJ2-2, with a tentative D call TRBD1 (5 bases). This CDR3 region has 15 residues. Trimming removed 3 bases at V and 5 bases at J, with 14 bases between. Germline V gives CDR1 SGHNT, CDR2 YYREEE (reference sequence). CDR3 residues: CASSSPVYRTGELFF. The CDR3 region has the DNA TGTGCCAGCAGCTCCCCCGTATACAGGACCGGGGAGCTGTTTTTT.

The J gene is TRBJ2-5, the V gene TRBV27, with D maybe TRBD1 (6 bases). Germline CDR1 is MNHEY and CDR2 is SMNVEV (reference sequence). The CDR3 totals 14 residues. The V and J ends lost 5 bases and 4 bases respectively, with 14 bases between them. The chain's CDR3 is CASSPQGRIETQYF. Here the CDR3 DNA reads TGTGCCAGCAGTCCTCAGGGGCGGATAGAGACCCAGTACTTC.

The chain recombines TRBV7-6 with TRBJ1-2; tentative D call: TRBD1 (5 bases). Trimming shortened V by 1 base and J by 8 bases, and 14 bases separated the two germline ends. CDR3 length: 14 amino acids. The germline V gene has CDR1 SGHVS and CDR2 FNYEAQ. The CDR3 here is CASSLEGRVGGYTF. The CDR3, as DNA: TGTGCCAGCAGCTTAGAGGGCAGGGTGGGAGGCTACACCTTC. The full variable domain, rest sourced from reference TRBV7-6 and TRBJ1-2, is GAGVSQSPRYKVTKRGQDVALRCDPISGHVSLYWYRQALGQGPEFLTYFNYEAQQDKSGLPNDRFSAERPEGSISTLTIQRTEQRDSAMYRCASSLEGRVGGYTFGSGTRLTVV.

The chain is built from TRBV29-1 and TRBJ1-2; no clear D. Germline V gene lookup returns CDR1 SQVTM and CDR2 ANQGSEA. V gave up 3 bases and J gave up 4 bases, with 15 bases separating them. CDR3 length: 14 residues. The CDR3 nucleotides read TGCAGCGTTGATGCAGGTTATCCCGGCTATGGCTACACCTTC. Translation gives CSVDAGYPGYGYTF.

The chain carries TRBV5-1 and TRBJ2-3; 13 bases match TRBD2. The germline CDR1 and CDR2 sequences are SGHRS and YFSETQ. Losses at the gene ends were 1 base for V and 2 bases for J; bases not matched to a gene: 7. The CDR3 has 18 amino acids. The CDR3 coding sequence is TGCGCCAGCAGCTTGTGGGGGACTAGCGGGACCCTCACAGATACGCAGTATTTT. It encodes CASSLWGTSGTLTDTQYF.

This clone was found a few times. V is TRBV15 and J is TRBJ1-2; D gene unclear. V gave up 0 bases and J gave up 4 bases, with 6 bases separating them. The CDR3 totals 13 residues. Looked up from germline, CDR1 is LNHNV and CDR2 is YYDKDF (reference sequence). In nucleotides, the CDR3 is TGTGCCACCAGCAGAGACCCCGGCTATGGCTACACCTTC. This sequence encodes CATSRDPGYGYTF.

About this clone: An end of the junction differs from the germline gene, which may be a read error. The chain employs TRBV2 and TRBJ1-6, with unresolved D. The CDR3 spans 14 residues. Per the germline V gene, CDR1 is SNHLY and CDR2 is FYNNEI. CDR3 region: CARSGGSWNSPLHF. In DNA, the CDR3 is TGTGCCAGGAGTGGCGGTTCCTGGAATTCACCCCTCCACTTT.

This chain uses TRBV6-5 with TRBJ1-1; D not resolved. Trimming left V 2 bases short and J 1 base short, with 5 bases between. Germline V gene data show CDR1 as MNHEY and CDR2 as SVGAGI. This CDR3 comprises 13 residues. The CDR3 region has the DNA TGTGCCAGCAGTTACACAGCGAACACTGAAGCTTTCTTT. This codes for CASSYTANTEAFF.

The rearrangement joins TRBV7-9 to TRBJ1-2, with D uncertain. The CDR3 extends over 12 amino acids. The V gene's germline CDR1 is SEHNR and CDR2 FQNEAQ (reference sequence). The V gene lost 1 base and the J gene lost 3 bases, with 3 bases spanning the gap. The CDR3 spells CASSLGDYGYTF. The CDR3 nucleotides read TGTGCCAGCAGCTTAGGAGACTATGGCTACACCTTC.

The rearrangement joins TRBV14 to TRBJ1-2; D may be TRBD1 (5 bases). The V end lost 0 bases, the J end lost 13 bases, and 15 bases lay between the germline ends. This CDR3 is built from 13 residues. CDR1 and CDR2 (germline): SGHDN, FVKESK. CDR3 DNA: TGTGCCAGCAGCCAAGATCGGACATACATCTCCACCTTC. This translates into CASSQDRTYISTF.